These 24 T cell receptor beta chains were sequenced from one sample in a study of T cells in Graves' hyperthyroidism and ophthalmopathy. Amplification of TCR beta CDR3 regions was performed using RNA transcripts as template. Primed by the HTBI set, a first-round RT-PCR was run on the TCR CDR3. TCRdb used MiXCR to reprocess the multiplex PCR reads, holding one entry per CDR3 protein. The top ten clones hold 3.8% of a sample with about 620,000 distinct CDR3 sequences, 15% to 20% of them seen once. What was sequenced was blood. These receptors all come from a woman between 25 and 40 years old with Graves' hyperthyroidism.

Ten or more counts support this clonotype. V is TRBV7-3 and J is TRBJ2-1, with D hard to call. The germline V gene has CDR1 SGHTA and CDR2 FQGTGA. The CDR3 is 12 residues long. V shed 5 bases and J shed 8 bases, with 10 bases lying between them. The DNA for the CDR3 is TGTGCCAGCAGCCCCCAGTCCGATGAGCAGTTCTTC. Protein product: CASSPQSDEQFF. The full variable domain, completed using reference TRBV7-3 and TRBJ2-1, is GAGVSQTPSNKVTEKGKYVELRCDPISGHTALYWYRQSLGQGPEFLIYFQGTGAADDSGLPNDRFFAVRPEGSVSTLKIQRTERGDSAVYLCASSPQSDEQFFGPGTRLTVL.

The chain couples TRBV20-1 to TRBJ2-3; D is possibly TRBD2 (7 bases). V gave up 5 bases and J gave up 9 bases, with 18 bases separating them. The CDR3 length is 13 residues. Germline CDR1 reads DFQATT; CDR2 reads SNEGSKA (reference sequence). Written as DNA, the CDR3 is TGCAGTGCTCCCAGAGGGGGGGTCGAGACGCAGTATTTT. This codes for CSAPRGGVETQYF.

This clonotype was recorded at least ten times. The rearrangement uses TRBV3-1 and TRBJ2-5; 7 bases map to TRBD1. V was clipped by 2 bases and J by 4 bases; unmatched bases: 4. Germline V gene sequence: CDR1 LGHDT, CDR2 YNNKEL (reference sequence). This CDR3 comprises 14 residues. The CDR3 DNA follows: TGTGCCAGCAGCCAAATGACAGGGAGAGAGACCCAGTACTTC. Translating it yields CASSQMTGRETQYF.

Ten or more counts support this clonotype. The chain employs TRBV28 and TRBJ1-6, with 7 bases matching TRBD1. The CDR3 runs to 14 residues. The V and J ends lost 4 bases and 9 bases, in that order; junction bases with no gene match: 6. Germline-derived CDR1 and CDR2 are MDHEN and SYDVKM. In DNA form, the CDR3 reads TGTGCCAGCAGTTCCCGACAGGGAGGTTCACCCCTCCACTTT. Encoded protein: CASSSRQGGSPLHF.

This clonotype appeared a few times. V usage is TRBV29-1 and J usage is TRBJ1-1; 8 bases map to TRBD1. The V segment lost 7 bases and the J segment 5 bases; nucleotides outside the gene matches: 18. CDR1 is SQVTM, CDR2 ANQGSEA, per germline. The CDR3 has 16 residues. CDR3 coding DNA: TGCAGCGCTGCTGCCTTTGGACAGGGACTGGGAACTGAAGCTTTCTTT. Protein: CSAAAFGQGLGTEAFF.

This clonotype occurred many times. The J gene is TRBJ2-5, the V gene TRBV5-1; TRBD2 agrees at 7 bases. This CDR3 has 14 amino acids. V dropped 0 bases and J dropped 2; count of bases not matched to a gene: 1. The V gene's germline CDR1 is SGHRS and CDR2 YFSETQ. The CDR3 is CASSLGGGQETQYF. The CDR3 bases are TGCGCCAGCAGCTTGGGGGGGGGACAAGAGACCCAGTACTTC. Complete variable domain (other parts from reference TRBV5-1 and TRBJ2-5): KAGVTQTPRYLIKTRGQQVTLSCSPISGHRSVSWYQQTPGQGLQFLFEYFSETQRNKGNFPGRFSGRQFSNSRSEMNVSTLELGDSALYLCASSLGGGQETQYFGPGTRLLVL.

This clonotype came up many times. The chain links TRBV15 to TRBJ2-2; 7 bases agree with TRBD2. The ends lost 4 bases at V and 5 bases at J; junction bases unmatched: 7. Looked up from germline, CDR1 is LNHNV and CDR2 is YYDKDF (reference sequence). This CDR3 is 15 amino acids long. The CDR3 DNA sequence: TGTGCCACCAGCAAACCCGAAGCGGGAACCGGGGAGCTGTTTTTT. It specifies CATSKPEAGTGELFF.

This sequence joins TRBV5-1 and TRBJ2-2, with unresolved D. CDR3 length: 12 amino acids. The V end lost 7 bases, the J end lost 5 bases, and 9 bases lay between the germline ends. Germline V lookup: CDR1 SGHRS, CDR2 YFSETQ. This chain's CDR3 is CASQRVTGELFF. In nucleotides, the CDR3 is TGCGCCAGCCAAAGGGTAACCGGGGAGCTGTTTTTT.

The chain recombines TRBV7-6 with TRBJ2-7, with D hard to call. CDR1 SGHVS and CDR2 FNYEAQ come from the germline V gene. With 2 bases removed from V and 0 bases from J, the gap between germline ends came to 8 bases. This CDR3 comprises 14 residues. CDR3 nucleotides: TGTGCCAGCAGCTTATACAAAGACTCCTACGAGCAGTACTTC. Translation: CASSLYKDSYEQYF.

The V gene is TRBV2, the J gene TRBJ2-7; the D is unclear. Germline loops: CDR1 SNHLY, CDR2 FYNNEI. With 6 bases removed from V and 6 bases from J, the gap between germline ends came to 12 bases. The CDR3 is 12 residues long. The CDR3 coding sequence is TGTGCCAGCAGCATGGGCCCTTTCGAGCAGTACTTC. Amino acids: CASSMGPFEQYF.

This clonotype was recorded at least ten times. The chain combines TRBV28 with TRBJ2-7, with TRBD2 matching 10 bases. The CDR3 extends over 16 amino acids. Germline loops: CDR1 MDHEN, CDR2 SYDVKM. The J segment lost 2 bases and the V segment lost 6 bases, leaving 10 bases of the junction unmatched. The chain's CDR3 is CASRYLTGTSAYEQYF. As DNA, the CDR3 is TGTGCCAGCAGGTACCTAACCGGGACTAGCGCCTACGAGCAGTACTTC.

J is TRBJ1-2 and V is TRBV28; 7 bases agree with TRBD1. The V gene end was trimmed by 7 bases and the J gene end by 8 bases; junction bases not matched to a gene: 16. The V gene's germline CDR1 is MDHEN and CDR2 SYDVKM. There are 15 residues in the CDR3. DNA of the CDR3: TGTGCCAGCACTCCAGGGGGAAATCCTCTGGGGGGCTACACCTTC. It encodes CASTPGGNPLGGYTF.

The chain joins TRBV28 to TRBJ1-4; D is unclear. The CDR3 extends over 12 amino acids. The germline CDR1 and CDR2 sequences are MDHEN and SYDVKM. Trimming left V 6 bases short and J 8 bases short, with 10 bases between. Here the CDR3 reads CASSRATEKLFF. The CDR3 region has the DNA TGTGCCAGCAGCCGAGCTACGGAAAAACTGTTTTTT.

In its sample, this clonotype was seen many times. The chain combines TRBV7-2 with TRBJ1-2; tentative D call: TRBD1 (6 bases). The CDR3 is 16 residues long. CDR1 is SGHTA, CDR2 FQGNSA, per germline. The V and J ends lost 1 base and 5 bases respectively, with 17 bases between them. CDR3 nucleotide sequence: TGTGCCAGCAGCTTAGACCCCAGGGGCGCGAGTTATGGCTACACCTTC. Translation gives CASSLDPRGASYGYTF.

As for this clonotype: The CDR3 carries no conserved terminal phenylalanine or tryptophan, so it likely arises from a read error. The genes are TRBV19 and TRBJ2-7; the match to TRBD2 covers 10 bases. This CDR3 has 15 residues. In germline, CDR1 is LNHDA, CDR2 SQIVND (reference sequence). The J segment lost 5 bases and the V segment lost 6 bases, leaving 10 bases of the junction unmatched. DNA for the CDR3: TGTGCCAGTAGCCCTGGGACTAGCGTTCTCGACGAGCAGTACCTC. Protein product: CASSPGTSVLDEQYL.

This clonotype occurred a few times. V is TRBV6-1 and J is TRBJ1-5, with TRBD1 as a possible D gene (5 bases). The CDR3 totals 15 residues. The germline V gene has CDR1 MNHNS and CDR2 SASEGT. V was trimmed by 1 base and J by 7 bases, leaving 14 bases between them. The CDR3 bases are TGTGCCAGCAGTGAAGTTGGTCAGGGCTGGCAGCCCCAGCATTTT. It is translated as CASSEVGQGWQPQHF.

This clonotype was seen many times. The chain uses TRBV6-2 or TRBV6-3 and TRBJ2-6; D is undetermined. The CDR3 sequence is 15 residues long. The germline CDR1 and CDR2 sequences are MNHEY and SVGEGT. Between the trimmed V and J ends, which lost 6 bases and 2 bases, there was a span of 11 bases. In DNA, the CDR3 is TGTGCCAGCAGCCCCGGGTCGGCTGGGGCCAACGTCCTGACTTTC. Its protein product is CASSPGSAGANVLTF.

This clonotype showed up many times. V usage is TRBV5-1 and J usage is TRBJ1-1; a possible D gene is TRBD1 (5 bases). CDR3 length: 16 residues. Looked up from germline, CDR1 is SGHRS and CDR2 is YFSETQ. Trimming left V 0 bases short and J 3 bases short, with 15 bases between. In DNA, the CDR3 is TGCGCCAGCAGCTTGGCCGGGACCTGGGACGACACTGAAGCTTTCTTT. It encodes CASSLAGTWDDTEAFF.

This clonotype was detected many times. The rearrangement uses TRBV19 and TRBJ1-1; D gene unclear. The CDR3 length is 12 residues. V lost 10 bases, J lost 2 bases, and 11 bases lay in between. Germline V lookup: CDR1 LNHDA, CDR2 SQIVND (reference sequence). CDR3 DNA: TGTGCCACCCGGACGGCAAACACTGAAGCTTTCTTT. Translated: CATRTANTEAFF.

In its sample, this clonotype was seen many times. CDR3 sequence reads: CASSSGQNRLSDTQYF. The CDR3 nucleotides read TGCGCCAGCAGCTCGGGACAGAACCGACTTTCAGATACGCAGTATTTT. This rearrangement joins TRBV5-1 to TRBJ2-3; 7 positions agree with TRBD1. The CDR3 sequence is 16 residues long. The V segment lost 3 bases and the J segment 4 bases; nucleotides outside the gene matches: 11. Germline V gene lookup returns CDR1 SGHRS and CDR2 YFSETQ.

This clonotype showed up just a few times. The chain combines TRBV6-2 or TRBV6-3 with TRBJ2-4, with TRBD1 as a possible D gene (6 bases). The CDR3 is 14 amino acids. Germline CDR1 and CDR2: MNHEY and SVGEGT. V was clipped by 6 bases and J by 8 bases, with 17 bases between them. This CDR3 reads CASRPQGESDIQYF. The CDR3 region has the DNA TGTGCCAGCAGGCCACAGGGCGAATCGGACATTCAGTACTTC.

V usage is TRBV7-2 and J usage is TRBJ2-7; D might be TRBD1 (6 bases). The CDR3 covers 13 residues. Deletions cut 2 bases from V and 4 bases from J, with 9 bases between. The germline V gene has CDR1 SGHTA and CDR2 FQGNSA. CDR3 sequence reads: CASSLIGQYEQYF. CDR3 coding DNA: TGTGCCAGCAGCTTAATTGGACAGTACGAGCAGTACTTC. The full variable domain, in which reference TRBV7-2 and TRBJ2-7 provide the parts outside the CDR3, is GAGVSQSPSNKVTEKGKDVELRCDPISGHTALYWYRQSLGQGLEFLIYFQGNSAPDKSGLPSDRFSAERTGGSVSTLTIQRTQQEDSAVYLCASSLIGQYEQYFGPGTRLTVT.

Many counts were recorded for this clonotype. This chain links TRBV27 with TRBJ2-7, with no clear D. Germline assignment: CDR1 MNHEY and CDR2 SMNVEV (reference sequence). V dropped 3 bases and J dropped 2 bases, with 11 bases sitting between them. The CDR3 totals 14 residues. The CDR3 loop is CASSFIHGTYEQYF. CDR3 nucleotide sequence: TGTGCCAGCAGTTTTATCCACGGAACCTACGAGCAGTACTTC.

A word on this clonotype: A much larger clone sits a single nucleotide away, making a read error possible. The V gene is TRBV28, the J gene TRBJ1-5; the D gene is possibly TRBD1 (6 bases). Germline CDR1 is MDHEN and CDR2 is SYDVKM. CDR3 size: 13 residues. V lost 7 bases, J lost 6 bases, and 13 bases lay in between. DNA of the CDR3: TGTGCCAGCAATACAGGGTTCAGTCAGCCCCAGCATTTT. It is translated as CASNTGFSQPQHF.